What follows is one T cell receptor beta chain and its context. Its specificity is not known. This sample is part of a study of T cell responses to AZD1222 COVID-19 vaccine. Germline-derived CDR1 and CDR2 are SNHLY and FYNNEI. The CDR3 runs to 13 residues. Trimming took 6 bases from V and 2 from J, leaving 8 bases between them. General study results and limits: Repertoires in all cases were sampled only once the peak T cell response had passed. The CD4 TCRs associated with vaccination extended across spike and predominated at 160-218 and 743-854. Donors were largely white British and mainly female; clonal diversity was possibly underestimated.

Sequencing was performed with immunoSEQ multiplex PCR; in TCRdb, only in-frame clones are kept and a portion is missing. Found here are 95,000 to 100,000 clones, 86% of them singletons; the top ten hold about 1.5%. Sequences were derived from peripheral blood, sampled on day 0 of AZD1222 vaccination. The chain is built from TRBV2 and TRBJ2-1, with TRBD2 as a possible D gene (5 bases). This receptor was identified in an adult in good health. As DNA, the CDR3 is TGTGCCAGCAGCGGCGGGCCCTACAATGAGCAGTTCTTC. Its protein product is CASSGGPYNEQFF.